These 14 T cell receptor beta chains share one sample of origin, sequenced in a study of Graves' ophthalmopathy and Graves' hyperthyroidism. For repertoire sequencing, the TCR beta CDR3 regions were amplified from RNA transcripts. The first round was an RT-PCR with HTBI primers, and the second round was a multiplex PCR. TCRdb reprocessed the multiplex PCR reads via MiXCR and lists one record per CDR3 protein. The table records around 470,000 distinct CDR3 sequences, roughly 14% of them present only once. The sequencing input was blood. The receptors were gathered from a young woman with Graves' ophthalmopathy.

This clonotype has a count of ten or more. CDR3 sequence: CSAVAGQTGELFF. DNA of the CDR3: TGCAGTGCAGTAGCGGGACAGACCGGGGAGCTGTTTTTT. The chain employs TRBV20-1 and TRBJ2-2, with a tentative D call TRBD2 (8 bases). Trimming cost V 6 bases and J 5 bases, with 13 bases left between them. The V gene's germline CDR1 is DFQATT and CDR2 SNEGSKA (reference sequence). CDR3 length equals 13 residues.

In this sample, this clonotype turned up many times. The chain uses TRBV15 and TRBJ1-1; D remains unclear. V was cut by 1 base and J by 2 bases, with 5 bases left in between. This CDR3 is built from 13 residues. The germline CDR1 and CDR2 sequences are LNHNV and YYDKDF (reference sequence). The CDR3 region has the DNA TGTGCCACCAGCAGAGTGGACAACACTGAAGCTTTCTTT. This sequence encodes CATSRVDNTEAFF.

This clonotype appeared many times. The chain is built from TRBV20-1 and TRBJ2-2; TRBD2 might be the D (6 bases). Germline CDR1 and CDR2: DFQATT and SNEGSKA (reference sequence). This CDR3 contains 14 residues. V lost 1 base, J lost 4 bases, and 10 bases lay in between. CDR3 region: CSARGLEGTGELFF. CDR3 nucleotide sequence: TGCAGTGCTAGAGGACTAGAAGGCACCGGGGAGCTGTTTTTT.

Ten or more counts support this clonotype. The rearrangement uses TRBV6-5 and TRBJ2-7; 10 nucleotides align to TRBD1. The germline V gene encodes CDR1 MNHEY and CDR2 SVGAGI. This CDR3 is built from 15 residues. The ends lost 4 bases at V and 7 bases at J; junction bases unmatched: 10. The CDR3: CASSSARQGAREQYF. CDR3 in DNA: TGTGCCAGCAGTTCGGCCCGACAGGGGGCAAGAGAGCAGTACTTC.

This clonotype was seen many times. The V gene is TRBV7-2, the J gene TRBJ1-1; TRBD1 is a possible D gene (5 bases). Deletions cut 4 bases from V and 0 bases from J, with 9 bases between. Germline V gene lookup returns CDR1 SGHTA and CDR2 FQGNSA. The CDR3 consists of 14 residues. The CDR3 sequence: CASSSGILNTEAFF. Written as DNA, the CDR3 is TGTGCCAGCAGCTCAGGGATATTGAACACTGAAGCTTTCTTT.

This clonotype was observed at least ten times. V is TRBV20-1 and J is TRBJ2-5; D unclear. This CDR3 is built from 16 residues. Germline values: CDR1 DFQATT, CDR2 SNEGSKA (reference sequence). Trimming shortened V by 0 bases and J by 0 bases, and 14 bases separated the two germline ends. The CDR3 loop is CSARDQELSHQETQYF. CDR3 nucleotides: TGCAGTGCTAGAGATCAAGAGTTATCGCACCAAGAGACCCAGTACTTC.

This clonotype was picked up a small number of times. The chain couples TRBV24-1 to TRBJ2-2, with D possibly matching TRBD1 (5 bases). Trimming left V 12 bases short and J 5 bases short, with 15 bases between. Germline CDR1 and CDR2: KGHDR and SFDVKD. CDR3 length equals 13 residues. CDR3 amino acids: CAASRVGTGELFF. For the CDR3, the DNA is TGTGCCGCCTCCAGGGTAGGGACCGGGGAGCTGTTTTTT.

This clonotype was counted many times. V usage is TRBV9 and J usage is TRBJ2-5; D ambiguous. V shed 0 bases and J shed 0 bases, with 9 bases lying between them. This CDR3 contains 15 residues. Germline CDR1 reads SGDLS; CDR2 reads YYNGEE. This CDR3 is CASSVGSEYQETQYF. CDR3 coding DNA: TGTGCCAGCAGCGTAGGATCGGAGTACCAAGAGACCCAGTACTTC.

This clonotype was detected ten times or more. The V gene is TRBV11-2, the J gene TRBJ2-7; 10 bases match TRBD2. Germline V gene data show CDR1 as SGHAT and CDR2 as FQNNGV. Trimming at V came to 0 bases and at J to 7 bases, leaving 6 bases not matched to a gene. CDR3 length: 15 residues. This CDR3 reads CASSLESGGAQEQYF. The CDR3 bases are TGTGCCAGCAGCTTAGAGAGCGGGGGGGCCCAAGAGCAGTACTTC.

In its sample, this clonotype was seen many times. The chain's CDR3 is CASAAGFSGASYEQYF. CDR3 coding DNA: TGCGCCAGCGCCGCGGGCTTTAGCGGCGCTTCCTACGAGCAGTACTTC. The V call is TRBV4-1, the J call TRBJ2-7, with TRBD2 as a possible D gene (6 bases). This CDR3 contains 16 residues. The germline V and J ends were trimmed by 8 bases and 1 base, with 21 bases remaining between them. From germline, CDR1 is MGHRA and CDR2 YSYEKL.

There are many counts of this clonotype. The rearrangement uses TRBV27 and TRBJ1-2; D is undetermined. Trimming took 1 base from V and 6 from J, leaving 9 bases between them. The length of the CDR3 is 13 residues. Germline V gene lookup returns CDR1 MNHEY and CDR2 SMNVEV (reference sequence). The CDR3 DNA is TGTGCCAGCAGTTTATACGGAAGAAATGGCTACACCTTC. Its protein product is CASSLYGRNGYTF.

This clonotype was found many times. V and J are TRBV30 and TRBJ1-5; unclear D gene. Per germline, CDR1 GTSNPN and CDR2 SVGIG (reference sequence). Between the trimmed V and J ends, which lost 0 bases and 5 bases, there was a span of 8 bases. This CDR3 is 13 amino acids long. The CDR3 spells CAWSVSGDQPQHF. The CDR3 bases are TGTGCCTGGAGTGTATCCGGGGATCAGCCCCAGCATTTT. Full variable domain (outside the CDR3, taken from reference TRBV30 and TRBJ1-5): SQTIHQWPATLVQPVGSPLSLECTVEGTSNPNLYWYRQAAGRGLQLLFYSVGIGQISSEVPQNLSASRPQDRQFILSSKKLLLSDSGFYLCAWSVSGDQPQHFGDGTRLSIL.

Many counts were recorded for this clonotype. This sequence joins TRBV27 and TRBJ1-6; D is undetermined. V was clipped by 6 bases and J by 14 bases, with 23 bases between them. The V gene's germline CDR1 is MNHEY and CDR2 SMNVEV (reference sequence). This CDR3 has 15 amino acids. DNA of the CDR3: TGTGCCAGCAGCCGAAGCGAGTTGGATTTTTTGACCCTCCACTTT. Translated: CASSRSELDFLTLHF.

This clonotype was counted at least ten times. The CDR3 region is CASSLPRQGSEAFF. CDR3 DNA sequence: TGTGCCAGCAGCCTACCACGACAGGGTTCGGAAGCTTTCTTT. V gene TRBV7-2 combines with J gene TRBJ1-1; 7 bases agree with TRBD1. There are 14 residues in the CDR3. Germline CDR1 SGHTA, CDR2 FQGNSA. The trim removed 5 bases at V and 8 bases at J, leaving 11 bases unmatched.